This T cell receptor (beta chain) was identified in a study of shared clonotypes between healthy human individuals. This clone appeared a single time. The sample has other DNA sequences that encode this CDR3 too. Profiled with immunoSEQ multiplex PCR; TCRdb holds only in-frame clones, not every one. The top ten hold about 0.39% of the sample, which has 2,500,000 or so clones, 93% seen once. Nashville, Tennessee was home to all donors, who were Caucasian adults. Germline V gene sequence: CDR1 KGHSH, CDR2 LQKENI. The ends lost 3 bases at V and 4 bases at J; junction bases unmatched: 4. There are 15 residues in the CDR3.

This clonotype was obtained from a man between 18 and 35 years old in good health. Some clones in this sample may be carry-over from other donors' samples. The chain combines TRBV18 with TRBJ2-1; 9 bases agree with TRBD1. Sequencing was done on a sample of naive CD4+ T cells from PBMCs. The subset is: CD45RA+ positively selected. In DNA, the CDR3 is TGTGCCAGCTCACCGGGACAGGGCACGTACAATGAGCAGTTCTTC. Residues: CASSPGQGTYNEQFF. Full variable domain (remainder filled in from reference TRBV18 and TRBJ2-1): NAGVMQNPRHLVRRRGQEARLRCSPMKGHSHVYWYRQLPEEGLKFMVYLQKENIIDESGMPKERFSAEFPKEGPSILRIQQVVRGDSAAYFCASSPGQGTYNEQFFGPGTRLTVL.